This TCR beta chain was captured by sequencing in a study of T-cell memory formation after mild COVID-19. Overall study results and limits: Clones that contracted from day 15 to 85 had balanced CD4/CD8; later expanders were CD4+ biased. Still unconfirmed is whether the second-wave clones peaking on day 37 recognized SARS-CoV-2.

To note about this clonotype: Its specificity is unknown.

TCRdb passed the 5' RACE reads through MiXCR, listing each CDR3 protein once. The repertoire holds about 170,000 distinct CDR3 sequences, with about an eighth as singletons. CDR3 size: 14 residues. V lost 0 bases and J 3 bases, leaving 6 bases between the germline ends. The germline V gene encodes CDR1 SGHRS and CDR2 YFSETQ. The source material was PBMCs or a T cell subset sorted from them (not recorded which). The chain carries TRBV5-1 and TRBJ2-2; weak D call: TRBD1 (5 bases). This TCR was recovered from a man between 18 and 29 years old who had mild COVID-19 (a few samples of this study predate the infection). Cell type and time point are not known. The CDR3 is CASSLGQHTGELFF. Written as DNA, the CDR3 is TGCGCCAGCAGCTTGGGACAGCACACCGGGGAGCTGTTTTTT.